This TCR beta chain was sequenced during a study of vaccination effects on CD4 cells after COVID-19. Under the ViraFEST assay, PBMC were stimulated with viral peptide pools so that antigen-specific CD4+ T cells expanded. Sequencing was performed afterwards. Cells that had been cultured for 10 days were the source of isolated CD4+ T cells. The participants, recipients of two vaccine doses, got either BNT162b2 or mRNA-1273. CDR3 size: 14 residues. In germline, CDR1 is SGHTA, CDR2 FQGNSA. V gave up 1 base and J gave up 3 bases, with 6 bases separating them. Concerning this clone itself: Its cognate antigen is unknown.

Data came from immunoSEQ multiplex PCR; TCRdb stores just in-frame clones and leaves some out. The profile covers tens of thousands of clones, with roughly four fifths appearing a single time and around 9.1% taken by the ten largest. The TCR was taken from a human donor who received a COVID-19 vaccine. This chain connects TRBV7-2 to TRBJ1-4; the D gene is possibly TRBD1 (5 bases). The source material was CD4+ T cells from PBMCs cultured with HCoV-229E spike peptides, sampled after COVID-19 vaccination. In DNA form, the CDR3 reads TGTGCCAGCAGCTTAGGGGGGGCTAATGAAAAACTGTTTTTT. Protein: CASSLGGANEKLFF.